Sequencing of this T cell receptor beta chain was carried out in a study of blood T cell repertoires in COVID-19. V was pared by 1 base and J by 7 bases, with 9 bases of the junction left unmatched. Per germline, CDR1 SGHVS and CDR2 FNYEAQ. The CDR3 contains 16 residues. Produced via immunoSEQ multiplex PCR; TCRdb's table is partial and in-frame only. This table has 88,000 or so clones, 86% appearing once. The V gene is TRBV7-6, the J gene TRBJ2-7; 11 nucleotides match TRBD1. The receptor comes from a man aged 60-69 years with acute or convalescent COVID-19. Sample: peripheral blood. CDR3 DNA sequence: TGTGCCAGCAGCTTAGGAGCGGGACAGGGGGTTGGAGAGCAGTACTTC. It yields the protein CASSLGAGQGVGEQYF.